This T cell receptor (beta chain) was recovered during a study of T cell responses to AZD1222 COVID-19 vaccine. General study findings and limits: With two AZD1222 doses given, Spike-specific TCR breadth and depth both rose. The span of vaccine-associated CD4 TCRs extended across spike, with dominance at 160-218 and 743-854.

Produced via immunoSEQ multiplex PCR; TCRdb's table is partial and in-frame only. The sample carries roughly 200,000 clones, 85% to 95% recorded once. In germline, CDR1 is SGHRS, CDR2 YFSETQ. CDR3 size: 13 residues. V lost 2 bases and J lost 1, with 7 bases in between. This clone appeared a single time. The antigen is unknown. The chain uses TRBV5-1 and TRBJ2-7; D not resolved. The sample consisted of peripheral blood, taken 28 days after the second dose of the MenACWY control vaccine. The TCR comes from an adult who received the MenACWY meningococcal vaccine as a control. The CDR3 region is CASSFEFSYEQYF. DNA of the CDR3: TGCGCCAGCAGCTTCGAGTTTTCCTACGAGCAGTACTTC.